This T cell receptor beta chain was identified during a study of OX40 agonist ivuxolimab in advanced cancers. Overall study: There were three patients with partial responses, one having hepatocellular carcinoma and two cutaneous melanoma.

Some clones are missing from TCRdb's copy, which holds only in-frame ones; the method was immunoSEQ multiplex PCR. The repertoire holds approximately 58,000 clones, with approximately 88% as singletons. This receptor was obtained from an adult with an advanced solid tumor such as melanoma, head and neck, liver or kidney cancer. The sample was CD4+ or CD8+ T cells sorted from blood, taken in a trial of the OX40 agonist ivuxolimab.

The CDR3 nucleotides read TGTGCCAGCAGCCTAGGTGGGGGCAACACTGAAGCTTTCTTT. Encoded protein: CASSLGGGNTEAFF. The rearrangement links TRBV5-6 to TRBJ1-1; weak D call: TRBD1 (6 bases). The germline CDR1 and CDR2 sequences are SGHDT and YYEEEE. The length of the CDR3 is 14 residues. V lost 4 bases, J lost 2 bases, and 12 bases lay in between.